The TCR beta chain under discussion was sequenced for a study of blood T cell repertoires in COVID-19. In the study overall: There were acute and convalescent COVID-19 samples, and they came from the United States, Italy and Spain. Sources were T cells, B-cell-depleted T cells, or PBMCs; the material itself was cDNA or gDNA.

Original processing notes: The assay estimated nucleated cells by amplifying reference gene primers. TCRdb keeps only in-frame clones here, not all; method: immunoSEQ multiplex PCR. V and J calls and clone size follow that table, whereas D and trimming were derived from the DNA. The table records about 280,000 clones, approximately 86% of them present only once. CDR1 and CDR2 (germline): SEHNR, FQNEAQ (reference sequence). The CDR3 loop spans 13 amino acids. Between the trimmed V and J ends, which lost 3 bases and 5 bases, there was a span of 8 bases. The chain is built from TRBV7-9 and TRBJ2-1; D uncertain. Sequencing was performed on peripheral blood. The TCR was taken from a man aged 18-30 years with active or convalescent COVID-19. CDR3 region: CASSFRLDNEQFF. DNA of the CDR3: TGTGCCAGCAGCTTCCGTTTAGACAATGAGCAGTTCTTC.